The clone carrying this T cell receptor (beta chain) was detected only a few times. The antigen remains unidentified. The data were obtained in a study of identical twins. The study's findings and limits: In beta out-of-frame sequences, the excess sharing between twins was weaker.

TCRdb reprocessed the 5' RACE reads with MiXCR, giving one entry per CDR3 protein. The sample contains about 340,000 distinct CDR3 sequences, roughly 12% of which appear only once. Healthy Caucasians, and only they, were the donors. These data also formed part of another study, on yellow fever vaccine responses in identical twins.

The source material was CD8+ T cells sorted from blood. The TCR sequence derives from a woman between 18 and 29 years old in good health.

This CDR3 is CASSESTTVNNEQFF. CDR3 coding DNA: TGCGCCAGCAGTGAGTCGACTACCGTAAACAATGAGCAGTTCTTC. V usage is TRBV10-2 and J usage is TRBJ2-1; D is possibly TRBD2 (5 bases). Trimming took 0 bases from V and 5 from J, leaving 11 bases between them. Germline CDR1 WSHSY, CDR2 SAAADI. The CDR3 is 15 residues long.